This is a list of T cell receptor beta chains from one sample in a study of graft-versus-host responses after intestinal transplantation. The table came from immunoSEQ multiplex PCR; TCRdb's copy has only in-frame clones and leaves some out. The table includes approximately 58,000 clones, around 90% detected once. The sample consisted of PBMCs, taken 26 days after transplant. The receptors were gathered from a human patient who received an intestinal transplant, so some T cells may come from the graft donor. The CDR3 runs from the conserved cysteine through the conserved F or W. Fields, in order: D gene, J gene, clone size, V gene, CDR3 DNA, CDR3 protein. D genes are given only for firm matches. Part of the rows lack a size; the others show once, few, many or a class for expanded clones.

>TRBD1|TRBJ2-1|-|TRBV6-1
TGTGCCAGCACGTTTGGGACAGGGGTGGTCAATGAGCAGTTCTTC
CASTFGTGVVNEQFF
>-|TRBJ2-1|-|TRBV28
TGTGCCAGCAGTCCCCTAGGCAGGGCCCATGAGCAGTTCTTC
CASSPLGRAHEQFF
>-|TRBJ1-1|-|TRBV30
TGTGCCTGGAGATCAGGGCTTAATGAAGCTTTCTTT
CAWRSGLNEAFF
>TRBD2|TRBJ2-2|-|TRBV27
TGTGCCAGCAGTTTGATCCCCAGGAGAGCGGGGGACACCGGGGAGCTGTTTTTT
CASSLIPRRAGDTGELFF
>-|TRBJ1-5|-|TRBV19
TGTGCCAGTAGTCCCCGCCGGTCGAATCAGCCCCAGCATTTT
CASSPRRSNQPQHF
>TRBD2|TRBJ2-7|-|TRBV27
TGTGCCAGCAGTTTCGCGGGGGGTATCGAGCAGTACTTC
CASSFAGGIEQYF
>-|TRBJ2-3|-|TRBV11-2
TGTGCCACCCTCGGGGCGGGGCCTTACACAGATACGCAGTATTTT
CATLGAGPYTDTQYF
>TRBD1|TRBJ1-2|once|TRBV6-1
TGTGCCAGCAGTGAACAAGGGGGCATTTTGAAAAACTATGGCTACACCTTC
CASSEQGGILKNYGYTF
>-|TRBJ1-6|-|TRBV30
TGTGCCTGGGGGGCCCTTAATAATTCACCCCTCCACTTT
CAWGALNNSPLHF
>-|TRBJ2-4|once|TRBV19
TGTGCCAGTAGTATAGTACCCGGTTTAGCCAAAAACATTCAGTACTTC
CASSIVPGLAKNIQYF
>TRBD1|TRBJ2-7|-|TRBV27
TGTGCCAGCAGTTTGGCCGGGGACAGGGCCTACGAGCAGTACTTC
CASSLAGDRAYEQYF
>-|TRBJ1-2|-|TRBV4-1
TGCGCCAGCAGCCAAGACTCGTCCGGACTTTATGGCTACACCTTC
CASSQDSSGLYGYTF
>TRBD2|TRBJ2-5|-|TRBV7-6
TGTGCCAGCAGCTTAGCTAAGCGGGAGAGGGAGACCCAGTACTTC
CASSLAKRERETQYF
>-|TRBJ2-7|-|TRBV7-2
TGTGCCAGCAGTCCAAGACTAGGGTACGAGCAGTACTTC
CASSPRLGYEQYF
>-|TRBJ1-1|-|TRBV19
TGTGCCAGTAGTGGAGGGTTAACCACTGAAGCTTTCTTT
CASSGGLTTEAFF